This entry features one TCR beta chain sequence. Antigen unknown. Using immunoSEQ multiplex PCR, the repertoire was profiled, and TCRdb retains in-frame clones only, with some absent. The repertoire includes about 130,000 clones, about 91% of them detected once, and 1.5% to 2% sits in the top ten. The data were obtained in a study of T cell responses to AZD1222 COVID-19 vaccine. The study, taken as a whole, reports: Every sample of the repertoires postdated the peak T cell response. Only a handful of individuals given AZD1222 were seropositive at baseline. The sample set comprised mostly white British donors with more females, and clonal diversity was possibly underestimated.

This specimen consisted of peripheral blood, obtained on day 0 of AZD1222 vaccination. This clonotype originated in an adult in good health.

CDR3 bases: TGTGCCAGCAGTTACTCACGGGACACCTACGAGCAGTACTTC. Amino acids: CASSYSRDTYEQYF. This chain joins TRBV6-5 and TRBJ2-7; D is possibly TRBD1 (6 bases). Germline loops: CDR1 MNHEY, CDR2 SVGAGI. Trimming took 0 bases from V and 2 from J, leaving 8 bases between them. The CDR3 spans 14 residues.